The 21 T cell receptor beta chains below come from one sample, sequenced in a study of CD8+CD57+ T cells in acquired aplastic anemia. The sequenced patients had an expansion of CD8+CD57+ cells seen by flow cytometry. Genomic DNA constituted the template upon which TCR beta VDJ and CDR3 profiling was performed. TCRdb re-derived calls from the reads in MiXCR, one entry per CDR3 protein. This table holds about 75,000 distinct CDR3 sequences, 60% to 75% found once. Specimen: sorted CD4+, CD8+, or CD8+CD57+ T cells (not recorded which) from PBMCs. The receptors originated from a human donor with aplastic anemia.

Note on this clonotype: The junction departs from germline at one end; a sequencing error may be responsible. The rearrangement links TRBV10-3 to TRBJ2-2; D is perhaps TRBD2 (6 bases). The CDR3 extends over 15 amino acids. Germline CDR1 reads ENHRY; CDR2 reads SYGVKD. The CDR3 DNA sequence: TGTGCCATCAGTGGTTCGGCAGGGCTCCCGGGGGAGTTGTTTTTT. Translation gives CAISGSAGLPGELFF.

The V and J genes are TRBV20-1 and TRBJ2-5, with unresolved D. Germline assignment: CDR1 DFQATT and CDR2 SNEGSKA (reference sequence). This CDR3 is built from 15 residues. V was trimmed by 0 bases and J by 1 base, leaving 12 bases between them. CDR3 sequence (DNA): TGCAGTGCTAGAGATTTAGGCCGGAGCCAAGAGACCCAGTACTTC. It yields the protein CSARDLGRSQETQYF.

This chain links TRBV7-3 with TRBJ2-1; TRBD2 aligns across 8 bases. CDR3 length: 15 residues. CDR1 is SGHTA, CDR2 FQGTGA, per germline. V lost 8 bases, J lost 3 bases, and 9 bases stayed unmatched. CDR3 coding DNA: TGTGCCAGCGGCTCGAGCGGGAGCATCTACAATGAGCAGTTCTTC. This encodes CASGSSGSIYNEQFF.

This rearrangement joins TRBV19 to TRBJ2-3, with TRBD2 identical over 10 bases. CDR3 length equals 14 residues. Germline V gives CDR1 LNHDA, CDR2 SQIVND (reference sequence). J was trimmed by 4 bases and V by 3 bases; bases with no gene match: 1. CDR3 DNA: TGTGCCAGTAGTATCAGCGGGGGGGCAGATACGCAGTATTTT. Translation gives CASSISGGADTQYF.

The chain couples TRBV7-6 to TRBJ2-5, with D maybe TRBD2 (6 bases). CDR3 length: 15 amino acids. The V end lost 4 bases, the J end lost 0 bases, and 12 bases lay between the germline ends. Germline-derived CDR1 and CDR2 are SGHVS and FNYEAQ. CDR3 residues: CASSSLGGDQETQYF. The CDR3, as DNA: TGTGCCAGCAGCTCCCTAGGAGGGGACCAAGAGACCCAGTACTTC.

V and J are TRBV13 and TRBJ2-7; D is undetermined. Trimming took off 5 bases at V and 5 bases at J, with 10 bases between the two ends. The CDR3 runs 12 residues. Germline lookup yields CDR1 PRHDT and CDR2 FYEKMQ (reference sequence). The CDR3 spells CASSQSGDEQYF. The CDR3 DNA sequence: TGTGCCAGCAGCCAAAGTGGGGACGAGCAGTACTTC.

The chain employs TRBV19 and TRBJ2-2; D is possibly TRBD2 (5 bases). V lost 8 bases and J 8 bases, leaving 9 bases between the germline ends. The length of the CDR3 is 11 residues. Germline CDR1 reads LNHDA; CDR2 reads SQIVND (reference sequence). The CDR3 nucleotides read TGTGCCAGTTGGACGGGAGGGGAGCTGTTTTTT. This translates into CASWTGGELFF. The whole variable domain, remainder taken from reference TRBV19 and TRBJ2-2, is DGGITQSPKYLFRKEGQNVTLSCEQNLNHDAMYWYRQDPGQGLRLIYYSQIVNDFQKGDIAEGYSVSREKKESFPLTVTSAQKNPTAFYLCASWTGGELFFGEGSRLTVL.

The chain joins TRBV25-1 to TRBJ1-3; D is undetermined. The CDR3 loop spans 16 amino acids. Germline V gives CDR1 MGHDK, CDR2 SYGVNS. V lost 6 bases and J lost 0, with 15 bases in between. CDR3 amino acids: CASSLTPQSSGNTIYF. The DNA of the CDR3 is TGTGCCAGCAGCTTAACCCCACAGTCCTCTGGAAACACCATATATTTT.

Concerning this clonotype: One end of the junction is discordant with germline, which a read error may explain. This chain uses TRBV9 with TRBJ2-3, with D uncertain. This CDR3 spans 15 amino acids. Germline CDR1 and CDR2: SGDLS and YYNGEE. The CDR3, as DNA: TGTGCCAGCAGCGCCGAAGACGGTAGCACAGATACGCATTATTTT. Amino acid sequence: CASSAEDGSTDTHYF.

Here the CDR3 DNA reads TGTGCCAGCAGTGAGCGTGGACAGGGGGACGAGCAGTACTTC. Translating gives CASSERGQGDEQYF. The chain has TRBV2 and TRBJ2-7; 10 nucleotides match TRBD1. From germline, CDR1 is SNHLY and CDR2 FYNNEI. The CDR3 consists of 14 residues. Trimming removed 3 bases from V and 5 bases from J; junction bases left unmatched: 4.

V gene TRBV3-1 combines with J gene TRBJ2-1; D ambiguous. Trimming stripped 1 base from V and 11 bases from J, with 15 bases between. This CDR3 has 14 residues. The V gene's germline CDR1 is LGHDT and CDR2 YNNKEL (reference sequence). DNA of the CDR3: TGTGCCAGCAGCCAAGGTTTTAGTGGCCATAAGCAGTTCTTC. Translation: CASSQGFSGHKQFF.

This clonotype appeared a few times. The chain links TRBV7-9 to TRBJ2-5, with 8 bases identical to TRBD1. The germline V gene has CDR1 SEHNR and CDR2 FQNEAQ (reference sequence). This CDR3 is built from 13 residues. V lost 5 bases to trimming and J lost 5 bases; unmatched junction nucleotides: 4. CDR3 nucleotide sequence: TGTGCCAGCAGCGGGACAGGCCGGGAGACCCAGTACTTC. It yields the protein CASSGTGRETQYF.

The chain is built from TRBV2 and TRBJ2-3; D assignment may be TRBD1 or TRBD2 (5 bases each). The CDR3 consists of 14 residues. Germline CDR1 and CDR2: SNHLY and FYNNEI. V shed 5 bases and J shed 6 bases, with 15 bases lying between them. The CDR3 reads CASSRPGTGDTQYF. The CDR3 coding sequence is TGTGCCAGCAGTCGCCCGGGGACGGGGGATACGCAGTATTTT.

This clonotype was seen more than once but under ten times. The chain has TRBV2 and TRBJ2-7, with 10 bases matching TRBD2. The CDR3 has 14 amino acids. V lost 1 base, J lost 3 bases, and 0 bases stayed unmatched. In germline, CDR1 is SNHLY, CDR2 FYNNEI. The CDR3 DNA sequence: TGTGCCAGCAGTGAAGGGACTAGCGGCTACGAGCAGTACTTC. Protein product: CASSEGTSGYEQYF.

J is TRBJ2-1 and V is TRBV12-3 or TRBV12-4; D call uncertain. Trimming stripped 5 bases from V and 5 bases from J, with 10 bases between. The CDR3 length is 13 residues. This CDR3 reads CASSQSDHNEQFF. The CDR3 nucleotides are TGTGCCAGCAGTCAAAGTGACCACAATGAGCAGTTCTTC.

This sequence joins TRBV7-2 and TRBJ2-6; D remains unclear. Deletions cut 2 bases from V and 3 bases from J, with 5 bases between. From germline, CDR1 is SGHTA and CDR2 FQGNSA. The CDR3 length is 14 residues. Here the CDR3 reads CASSLLGGANVLTF. CDR3 DNA sequence: TGTGCCAGCAGCTTACTGGGTGGGGCCAACGTCCTGACTTTC.

This clonotype was recorded once. This chain uses TRBV29-1 with TRBJ2-3; no clear D gene. The CDR3 runs 13 residues. The ends were cut back, 6 bases at V and 0 bases at J, with 10 bases in the middle. The germline V gene has CDR1 SQVTM and CDR2 ANQGSEA. CDR3 DNA: TGCAGCGTGACGCAGGATAGCACAGATACGCAGTATTTT. The encoded protein is CSVTQDSTDTQYF.

This chain links TRBV7-9 with TRBJ1-1; D might be TRBD1 (6 bases). Germline V gene sequence: CDR1 SEHNR, CDR2 FQNEAQ (reference sequence). The CDR3 has 13 residues. V was trimmed by 5 bases and J by 5 bases, leaving 12 bases between them. The CDR3 DNA reads as TGTGCCAGCAGCCCCAACACAGGGACTGAAGCTTTCTTT. Protein: CASSPNTGTEAFF.

The chain couples TRBV7-7 to TRBJ2-7; no clear D gene. The germline gives CDR1 SSHAT, CDR2 FNYEAQ (reference sequence). The CDR3 sequence is 11 residues long. V was clipped by 5 bases and J by 4 bases, with 6 bases between them. Here the CDR3 reads CASSREYEQYF. The CDR3 bases are TGTGCCAGCAGCCGAGAATACGAGCAGTACTTC.

As to this clonotype: With a much larger clone just one base away, this may be a read error. The chain recombines TRBV19 with TRBJ1-5; D uncertain. V was pared by 6 bases and J by 0 bases, with 12 bases between. Germline V gene lookup returns CDR1 LNHDA and CDR2 SQIVND (reference sequence). This CDR3 has 15 residues. CDR3 sequence: CASSPPAVSNQPQHF. As DNA, the CDR3 is TGTGCCAGTAGCCCCCCGGCAGTTAGCAATCAGCCCCAGCATTTT.

At least ten counts were recorded for this clonotype. The genes are TRBV7-3 and TRBJ2-1, with TRBD2 as a possible D gene (6 bases). The length of the CDR3 is 13 residues. CDR1 SGHTA and CDR2 FQGTGA come from the germline V gene. Trimming pared 4 bases from V and 6 bases from J, leaving 10 bases between. The CDR3 DNA is TGTGCCAGCAGCTCAACGACTAGCAATGAGCAGTTCTTC. Translated, it gives CASSSTTSNEQFF. Based on the CDR3 plus reference TRBV7-3 and TRBJ2-1, the full variable domain is GAGVSQTPSNKVTEKGKYVELRCDPISGHTALYWYRQSLGQGPEFLIYFQGTGAADDSGLPNDRFFAVRPEGSVSTLKIQRTERGDSAVYLCASSSTTSNEQFFGPGTRLTVL.